The rows below give T cell receptor beta chains drawn from one sample of a study of blood T cells in healthy people across ages. TCRdb re-called the 5' RACE reads with MiXCR, one entry per CDR3 protein. Counted here are 800,000 to 950,000 distinct CDR3 sequences, roughly 29% occurring once; the ten biggest clones make up around 9.6%. These data were also reused for a study on T cells of mothers and their children.

Material: blood. The source is a woman in her thirties or forties in good health. Each CDR3 is given with its conserved first and last residue. Each record gives: D gene, J gene, clone size, V gene, CDR3 protein, CDR3 DNA. A D gene is named only where the DNA matches it firmly. Only some rows state a clone size, as once, few, many or a class for expanded clones.

D gene: .; J gene: TRBJ1-1; clone size: .; V gene: TRBV6-1; CDR3 protein: CASSGILVLNTEAFF; CDR3 DNA: TGTGCCAGCAGCGGCATATTGGTCTTGAACACTGAAGCTTTCTTT
D gene: .; J gene: TRBJ1-1; clone size: few; V gene: TRBV12-3/TRBV12-4; CDR3 protein: CASSLSGTDEAFF; CDR3 DNA: TGTGCCAGCAGCCTCTCCGGGACCGATGAAGCTTTCTTT
D gene: .; J gene: TRBJ1-6; clone size: many; V gene: TRBV12-3/TRBV12-4; CDR3 protein: CASSLESGGSPLHF; CDR3 DNA: TGTGCCAGCAGTTTAGAGTCGGGGGGTTCACCCCTCCACTTT
D gene: TRBD2; J gene: TRBJ2-7; clone size: many; V gene: TRBV27; CDR3 protein: CASSFGGVSYEQYF; CDR3 DNA: TGTGCCAGCAGTTTTGGGGGGGTCTCCTACGAGCAGTACTTC
D gene: TRBD2; J gene: TRBJ2-4; clone size: many; V gene: TRBV6-6; CDR3 protein: CASGLAGGPTKNIQYF; CDR3 DNA: TGTGCCAGCGGGCTAGCGGGGGGACCGACGAAAAACATTCAGTACTTC
D gene: TRBD2; J gene: TRBJ2-2; clone size: few; V gene: TRBV4-3; CDR3 protein: CASSFGTSGDRNTGELFF; CDR3 DNA: TGCGCCAGCAGCTTCGGGACTAGCGGGGACCGAAACACCGGGGAGCTGTTTTTT
D gene: .; J gene: TRBJ1-2; clone size: many; V gene: TRBV6-1; CDR3 protein: CASSEALGSWGYTF; CDR3 DNA: TGTGCCAGCAGTGAAGCGCTAGGGAGTTGGGGCTACACCTTC
D gene: TRBD2; J gene: TRBJ2-3; clone size: .; V gene: TRBV2; CDR3 protein: CASGSWRGEPAWYF; CDR3 DNA: TGTGCCAGCGGGTCTTGGCGGGGGGAACCCGCGTGGTATTTT
D gene: .; J gene: TRBJ2-7; clone size: many; V gene: TRBV5-1; CDR3 protein: CASSLNTAYEQYF; CDR3 DNA: TGCGCCAGCAGCTTGAACACTGCCTACGAGCAGTACTTC
D gene: .; J gene: TRBJ1-5; clone size: .; V gene: TRBV9; CDR3 protein: CASSGRDPGGDQPQHF; CDR3 DNA: TGTGCCAGCAGCGGCCGGGACCCAGGTGGCGATCAGCCCCAGCATTTT
D gene: TRBD1; J gene: TRBJ1-1; clone size: many; V gene: TRBV5-1; CDR3 protein: CASSFTGGGRTEAFF; CDR3 DNA: TGCGCCAGCAGCTTTACAGGGGGCGGGAGAACTGAAGCTTTCTTT
D gene: TRBD2; J gene: TRBJ2-3; clone size: .; V gene: TRBV12-3/TRBV12-4; CDR3 protein: CASSSGIAGTDAQYF; CDR3 DNA: TGTGCCAGCAGCTCGGGAATAGCGGGCACAGATGCGCAGTATTTT
D gene: .; J gene: TRBJ2-3; clone size: few; V gene: TRBV27; CDR3 protein: CTSSLGQGSDTQYF; CDR3 DNA: TGTACCAGCAGTTTAGGTCAGGGGTCAGATACGCAGTATTTT
D gene: .; J gene: TRBJ1-2; clone size: .; V gene: TRBV10-3; CDR3 protein: CAISEYPPTQPGGYTF; CDR3 DNA: TGTGCCATCAGTGAGTATCCCCCGACACAGCCGGGAGGCTACACCTTC
D gene: .; J gene: TRBJ2-7; clone size: .; V gene: TRBV7-2; CDR3 protein: CASSLEGVGPYEQYF; CDR3 DNA: TGTGCCAGCAGCTTAGAAGGGGTGGGCCCCTACGAGCAGTACTTC
D gene: .; J gene: TRBJ2-1; clone size: .; V gene: TRBV18; CDR3 protein: CASSPPRWAEQFF; CDR3 DNA: TGTGCCAGCTCACCACCCAGGTGGGCTGAGCAGTTCTTC
D gene: TRBD1; J gene: TRBJ1-5; clone size: many; V gene: TRBV6-4; CDR3 protein: CASSPTGGGQPQHF; CDR3 DNA: TGTGCCAGCAGTCCCACAGGGGGAGGTCAGCCCCAGCATTTT
D gene: .; J gene: TRBJ2-3; clone size: .; V gene: TRBV24-1; CDR3 protein: CATRDAGADTQYF; CDR3 DNA: TGTGCCACCAGAGACGCCGGCGCAGATACGCAGTATTTT
D gene: .; J gene: TRBJ2-7; clone size: few; V gene: TRBV27; CDR3 protein: CASNSGISYEQYF; CDR3 DNA: TGTGCCAGCAATTCCGGGATCTCCTACGAGCAGTACTTC
D gene: .; J gene: TRBJ1-1; clone size: few; V gene: TRBV6-1; CDR3 protein: CASRKTGTQGGAFF; CDR3 DNA: TGTGCCAGCAGAAAGACCGGGACCCAGGGAGGAGCTTTCTTT
D gene: TRBD1; J gene: TRBJ2-2; clone size: .; V gene: TRBV9; CDR3 protein: CASSAGQGADTGELFF; CDR3 DNA: TGTGCCAGCAGCGCCGGACAGGGGGCGGACACCGGGGAGCTGTTTTTT
D gene: .; J gene: TRBJ2-7; clone size: many; V gene: TRBV30; CDR3 protein: CAWSRGAYEQYF; CDR3 DNA: TGTGCCTGGAGCAGGGGGGCCTACGAGCAGTACTTC
D gene: .; J gene: TRBJ2-7; clone size: once; V gene: TRBV10-3; CDR3 protein: CAISESPPGDEQYF; CDR3 DNA: TGTGCCATCAGTGAGTCGCCACCTGGGGACGAGCAGTACTTC
D gene: .; J gene: TRBJ1-2; clone size: .; V gene: TRBV20-1; CDR3 protein: CSARDSGKGYTF; CDR3 DNA: TGCAGTGCTAGAGATTCGGGGAAGGGCTACACCTTC
D gene: .; J gene: TRBJ2-7; clone size: many; V gene: TRBV28; CDR3 protein: CASSPSASYEQYF; CDR3 DNA: TGTGCCAGCAGTCCCTCAGCATCCTACGAGCAGTACTTC
D gene: TRBD2; J gene: TRBJ2-2; clone size: .; V gene: TRBV7-6; CDR3 protein: CASSPTTSGVNTGELFF; CDR3 DNA: TGTGCCAGCAGCCCTACGACTAGCGGGGTGAACACCGGGGAGCTGTTTTTT